This TCR beta chain was retrieved from a study of blood T cell repertoires in COVID-19. Study context: Both acute and convalescent COVID-19 samples were obtained from the United States, Italy and Spain. In each case, the material was cDNA or gDNA derived from T cells, B-cell-depleted T cells, or PBMCs.

Original methodology: The assay estimated nucleated cells by amplifying reference gene primers. This table comes from immunoSEQ multiplex PCR, and its TCRdb copy is limited to in-frame clones, with some not included. That table supplies the V and J calls and clone size; D and trimming were determined from the DNA. The sample yields around 120,000 clones, 70% to 90% seen once. The TCR was taken from a man younger than 40 with acute or convalescent COVID-19. The material sequenced was peripheral blood.

Here the CDR3 DNA reads TGCGCCAGCAGCGACCACAGCTATGGCTACACCTTC. Its translation: CASSDHSYGYTF. The V and J genes are TRBV4-3 and TRBJ1-2; D not resolved. V lost 5 bases and J 4 bases, leaving 8 bases between the germline ends. The CDR3 spans 12 residues. The germline V gene has CDR1 LGHNA and CDR2 YSLEER.